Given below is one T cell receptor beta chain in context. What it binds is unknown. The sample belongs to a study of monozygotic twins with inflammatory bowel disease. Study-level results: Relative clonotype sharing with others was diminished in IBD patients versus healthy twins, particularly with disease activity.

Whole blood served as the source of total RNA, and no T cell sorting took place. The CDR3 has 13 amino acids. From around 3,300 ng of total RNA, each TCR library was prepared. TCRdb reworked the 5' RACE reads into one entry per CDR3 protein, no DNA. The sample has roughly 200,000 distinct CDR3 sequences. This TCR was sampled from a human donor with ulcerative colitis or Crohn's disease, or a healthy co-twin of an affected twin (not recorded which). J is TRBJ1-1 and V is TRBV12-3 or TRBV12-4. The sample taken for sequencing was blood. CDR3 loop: CASSPIQNTEAFF.